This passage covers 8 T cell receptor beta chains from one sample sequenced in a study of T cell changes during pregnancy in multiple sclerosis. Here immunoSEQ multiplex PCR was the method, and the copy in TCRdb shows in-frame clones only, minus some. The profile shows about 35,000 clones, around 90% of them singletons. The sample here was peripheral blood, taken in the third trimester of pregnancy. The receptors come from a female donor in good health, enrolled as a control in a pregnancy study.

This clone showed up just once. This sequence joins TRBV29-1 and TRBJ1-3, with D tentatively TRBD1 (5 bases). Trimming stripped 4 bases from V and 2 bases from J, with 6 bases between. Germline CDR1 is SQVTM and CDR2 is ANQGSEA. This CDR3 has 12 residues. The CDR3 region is CSVGGAGNTIYF. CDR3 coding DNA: TGCAGCGTTGGGGGGGCTGGAAACACCATATATTTT.

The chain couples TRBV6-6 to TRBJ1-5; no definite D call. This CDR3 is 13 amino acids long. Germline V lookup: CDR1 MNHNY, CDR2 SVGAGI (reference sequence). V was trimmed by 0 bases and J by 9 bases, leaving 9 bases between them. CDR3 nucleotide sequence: TGTGCCAGCAGTTACTCGAGTTCGGGGCCCCAGCATTTT. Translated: CASSYSSSGPQHF.

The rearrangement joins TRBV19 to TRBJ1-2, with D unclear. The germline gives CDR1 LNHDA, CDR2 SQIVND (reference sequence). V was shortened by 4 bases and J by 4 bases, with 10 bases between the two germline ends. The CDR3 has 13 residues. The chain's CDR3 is CASSRLGLYGYTF. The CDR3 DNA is TGTGCCAGTAGTAGACTCGGCCTCTATGGCTACACCTTC.

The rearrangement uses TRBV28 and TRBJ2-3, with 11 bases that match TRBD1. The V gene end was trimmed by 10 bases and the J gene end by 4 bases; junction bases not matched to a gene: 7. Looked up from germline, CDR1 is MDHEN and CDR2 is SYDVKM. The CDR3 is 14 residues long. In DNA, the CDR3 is TGTGCCACGACCGGGACAGGGGGGTCAGATACGCAGTATTTT. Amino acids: CATTGTGGSDTQYF. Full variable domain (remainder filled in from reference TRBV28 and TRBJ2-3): DVKVTQSSRYLVKRTGEKVFLECVQDMDHENMFWYRQDPGLGLRLIYFSYDVKMKEKGDIPEGYSVSREKKERFSLILESASTNQTSMYLCATTGTGGSDTQYFGPGTRLTVL.

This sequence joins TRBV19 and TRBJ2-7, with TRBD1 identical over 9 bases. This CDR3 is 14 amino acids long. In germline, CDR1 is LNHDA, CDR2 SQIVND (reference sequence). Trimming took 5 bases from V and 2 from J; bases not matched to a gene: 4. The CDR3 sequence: CASSFGDRAYEQYF. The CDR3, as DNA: TGTGCCAGTAGTTTTGGGGACAGGGCCTACGAGCAGTACTTC. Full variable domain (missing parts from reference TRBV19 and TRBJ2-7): DGGITQSPKYLFRKEGQNVTLSCEQNLNHDAMYWYRQDPGQGLRLIYYSQIVNDFQKGDIAEGYSVSREKKESFPLTVTSAQKNPTAFYLCASSFGDRAYEQYFGPGTRLTVT.

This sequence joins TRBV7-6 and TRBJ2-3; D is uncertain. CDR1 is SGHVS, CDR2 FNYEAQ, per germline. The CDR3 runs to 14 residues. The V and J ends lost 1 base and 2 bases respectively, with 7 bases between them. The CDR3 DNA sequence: TGTGCCAGCAGCTTAGACAGCCTCACAGATACGCAGTATTTT. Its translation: CASSLDSLTDTQYF.

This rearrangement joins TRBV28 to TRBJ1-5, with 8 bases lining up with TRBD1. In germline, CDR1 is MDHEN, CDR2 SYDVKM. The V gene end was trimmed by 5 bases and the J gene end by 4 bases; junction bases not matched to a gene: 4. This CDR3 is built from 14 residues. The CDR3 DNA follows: TGTGCCAGCAGTACGGACAGGGTTAATCAGCCCCAGCATTTT. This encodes CASSTDRVNQPQHF.

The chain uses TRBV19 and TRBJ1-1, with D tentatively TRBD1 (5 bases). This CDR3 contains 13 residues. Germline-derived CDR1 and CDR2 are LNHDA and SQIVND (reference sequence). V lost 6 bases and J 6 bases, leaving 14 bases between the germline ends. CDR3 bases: TGTGCCAGTAGCCCGGGGGAGACGGCTGAAGCTTTCTTT. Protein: CASSPGETAEAFF.